This TCR beta chain appears in the sequencing data of a study of T cell responses to AZD1222 COVID-19 vaccine. Study information: Combined were second doses at about 4 or about 12 weeks. Findings of the study overall: The study sampled repertoires only after the peak T cell response. When two AZD1222 doses had been given, Spike-specific TCR breadth and depth rose. Close to half of spike-specific TCRs reportedly recognize unmutated variant regions.

The V gene's germline CDR1 is LGHDT and CDR2 YNNKEL (reference sequence). The CDR3 runs to 16 residues. V gave up 3 bases and J gave up 7 bases; unmatched junction bases: 9. Repertoires were generated with immunoSEQ multiplex PCR, while TCRdb's copy carries only in-frame clones and drops some. This repertoire shows roughly 120,000 clones, roughly nine tenths found once; its top ten account for 4% to 4.5%. In its sample, this clone was seen once. No antigen is known for it. Sample: peripheral blood, taken on day 0 of AZD1222 vaccination. The receptor was derived from an adult in good health. The chain employs TRBV3-1 (or the pseudogene TRBV3-2) and TRBJ2-1; 10 bases are a match to TRBD2. The CDR3 DNA reads TGTGCCAGCAGCCAGGCAGCGGGGGGGCCGAGGAATGAGCAGTTCTTC. This gives the protein CASSQAAGGPRNEQFF.